Here is one T cell receptor (beta chain) with its context. No antigen is known for it. It was focal radiation plus CTLA-4 blockade with ipilimumab that patients with chemo-refractory metastatic non-small-cell lung cancer received. The record originates from a study of radiotherapy plus CTLA-4 blockade in lung cancer. Study information: Objective responses emerged in about 20% of patients, and 31% attained disease control.

Study-level findings and limits: After treatment with radiotherapy plus ipilimumab, TCR clones that came from the tumor expanded in blood.

This CDR3 comprises 15 residues. Unmatched junction bases numbered 14, after V lost 9 bases and J lost 4 bases. Germline CDR1 is LNHDA and CDR2 is SQIVND (reference sequence). Sequenced by immunoSEQ multiplex PCR; TCRdb stores in-frame clones only, minus some. This sample yields roughly 90,000 clones, of which approximately 75% are seen a single time; about 14% belongs to the top ten. This specimen was peripheral blood, taken from a patient treated with radiotherapy plus ipilimumab. The rearrangement joins TRBV19 to TRBJ1-2; 7 bases align to TRBD1. The clonotype comes from a human donor with non-small cell lung cancer that progressed on radiotherapy plus ipilimumab. CDR3 amino acids: CASNHLRQGVYGYTF. The CDR3 DNA reads as TGTGCCAGCAATCATCTACGACAGGGAGTCTATGGCTACACCTTC.